These T cell receptor beta chains were read from a single sample in a study of blood T cell repertoires in COVID-19. Libraries were prepared by immunoSEQ multiplex PCR; TCRdb keeps only in-frame clonotypes and omits some of them. The sample records around 260,000 clones, approximately 89% being singletons. The sequencing sample was made of peripheral blood. The receptor set was obtained from a man aged 35 to 55 who had recovered from COVID-19. CDR3s leave out the opening cysteine and the closing phenylalanine or tryptophan. Each record gives: J gene, V gene, CDR3 protein.

TRBJ2-1 | TRBV6-5 | ASSFSGLTYNEQF
TRBJ2-7 | TRBV15 | ATSRQPFSGTYEQY
TRBJ2-1 | TRBV15 | ATSRTVYNEQF
TRBJ2-7 | TRBV6-1 | ASSELTGLSYEQY
TRBJ1-4 | TRBV7-2 | ASSLRGQGALNEKLF
TRBJ1-4 | TRBV9 | ASSARQATNEKLF
TRBJ2-1 | TRBV4-3 | ASSPRTGVRNEQF
TRBJ2-3 | TRBV4-1 | ASSQDLTSGRPDTQY
TRBJ2-3 | TRBV3-1/TRBV3-2 | ASSLGTRTGGGTDTQY
TRBJ1-1 | TRBV12-3/TRBV12-4 | ASSTGSNTEAF
TRBJ2-2 | TRBV7-2 | ASSYIQGGTGELF
TRBJ2-7 | TRBV18 | ASSPLGLSGTGKNEQY
TRBJ1-5 | TRBV27 | ASSPGGPNHPRNQPQH
TRBJ1-2 | TRBV2 | ASGRTGVDT
TRBJ2-7 | TRBV3-1/TRBV3-2 | ASSQVLAGPHEQY
TRBJ2-7 | TRBV7-9 | ASSLDRVGEQY
TRBJ2-7 | TRBV18 | ASSPFTGGPYEQY